This T cell receptor (beta chain) was observed in a study of shared clonotypes between healthy human individuals. Study details: Each donor contributed plates that comprised three CD4 naive, three CD4 memory, two CD8 naive and one CD8 memory. Study conclusions and caveats: Sorted-subset sequencing was shown by rarefaction to be incomplete despite large depth. Naive CD4 clonotypes were shared across a handful of donors at around 5.4%.

For every subset, genomic DNA was evenly distributed across several immunoSEQ plates. Generated by immunoSEQ multiplex PCR, the TCRdb table keeps only in-frame clones and is missing some. The sample shows 600,000 to 750,000 clones, 55% to 75% of them seen only once. Germline V lookup: CDR1 SGHTA, CDR2 FQGNSA. V lost 2 bases and J 2 bases, leaving 9 bases between the germline ends. This CDR3 spans 15 amino acids. This clone was detected only a few times. Its specificity is not known. The sequenced material came from memory CD4+ T cells sorted from blood. Subset of the sample: CD45RA-negative fraction. This sequence joins TRBV7-2 and TRBJ1-4; D perhaps matches TRBD1 (5 bases). The clonotype originates from a woman in her 30s in good health. CDR3 bases: TGTGCCAGCAGCTTACGAGGGGCCACTAATGAAAAACTGTTTTTT. Translated: CASSLRGATNEKLFF.